A single sample is the source of the 9 T cell receptor beta chains below, sequenced in a study of immune cell composition in non-small cell lung cancer. Profiling relied on immunoSEQ multiplex PCR, and the TCRdb table lists in-frame clones only, not all of them. The table includes more than 14,000 clones, around 68% detected once. Input material: lung tumor tissue. The receptors shown here come from a human donor with non-small cell lung cancer.

This clone was detected only a few times. The rearrangement uses TRBV2 and TRBJ2-7; 9 bases are a match to TRBD1. Trimming cost V 9 bases and J 7 bases; bases outside gene matches: 7. Per the germline V gene, CDR1 is SNHLY and CDR2 is FYNNEI. The CDR3 runs to 12 residues. This CDR3 reads CASKSGTGEQYF. As DNA, the CDR3 is TGTGCCAGTAAAAGCGGGACAGGGGAGCAGTACTTC.

The J gene is TRBJ1-1, the V gene TRBV5-1, with TRBD1 matching over 8 bases. V was clipped by 4 bases and J by 4 bases; unmatched bases: 12. The CDR3 runs 16 residues. Germline CDR1 and CDR2: SGHRS and YFSETQ. In DNA form, the CDR3 reads TGCGCCAGCAGCATACGACCGACAGGGGACGGCACTGAAGCTTTCTTT. Translated: CASSIRPTGDGTEAFF.

J is TRBJ2-3 and V is TRBV30; 9 positions agree with TRBD2. CDR1 and CDR2 from the germline V gene are GTSNPN and SVGIG (reference sequence). This CDR3 comprises 15 residues. Unmatched junction bases numbered 6, after V lost 2 bases and J lost 3 bases. The CDR3 region has the DNA TGTGCCTGGAGTAAGCTAGCGGGGCGGACAGATACGCAGTATTTT. This encodes CAWSKLAGRTDTQYF.

This clone was seen more than once but under ten times. The chain links TRBV6-1 to TRBJ2-7; 7 bases match TRBD1. The CDR3 has 13 residues. The junction had 5 bases not matched to a gene; V was cut back by 6 bases and J by 3 bases. Germline loops: CDR1 MNHNS, CDR2 SASEGT. The CDR3 nucleotides are TGTGCCAGCAGGACAGGGCTAGACTACGAGCAGTACTTC. It yields the protein CASRTGLDYEQYF.

This clone was observed a single time. The genes are TRBV4-2 and TRBJ1-5; TRBD1 agrees at 7 bases. This CDR3 is 17 amino acids long. From germline, CDR1 is LGHNA and CDR2 YNFKEQ. Trimming took 1 base from V and 0 from J; bases not matched to a gene: 6. Here the CDR3 reads CASSQGAGGNSNQPQHF. CDR3 sequence (DNA): TGTGCCAGCAGCCAAGGGGCAGGGGGAAATAGCAATCAGCCCCAGCATTTT.

V gene TRBV25-1 combines with J gene TRBJ1-1; no definite D call. CDR1 is MGHDK, CDR2 SYGVNS, per germline. CDR3 length: 12 residues. Trimming left V 4 bases short and J 10 bases short, with 13 bases between. CDR3 nucleotide sequence: TGTGCCAGCAGTGGAGGGCCGCAGGCAGCTTTCTTT. Its translation is CASSGGPQAAFF.

This clone turned up a few times. The chain uses TRBV4-2 and TRBJ1-1, with D unclear. Germline CDR1 reads LGHNA; CDR2 reads YNFKEQ. CDR3 length equals 14 residues. With 1 base removed from V and 0 bases from J, the gap between germline ends came to 6 bases. As DNA, the CDR3 is TGTGCCAGCAGCCAAGGACATCTGAACACTGAAGCTTTCTTT. Its protein is CASSQGHLNTEAFF.

The rearrangement uses TRBV10-3 and TRBJ1-2; D unclear. V lost 0 bases, J lost 4 bases, and 6 bases lay in between. Germline-derived CDR1 and CDR2 are ENHRY and SYGVKD. This CDR3 has 13 amino acids. CDR3 loop: CAISESRFYGYTF. In DNA form, the CDR3 reads TGTGCCATCAGTGAGTCGAGGTTCTATGGCTACACCTTC.

This chain joins TRBV7-9 and TRBJ2-5, with D possibly matching TRBD1 (6 bases). Trimming shortened V by 4 bases and J by 2 bases, and 14 bases separated the two germline ends. The CDR3 is made up of 15 amino acids. Per germline, CDR1 SEHNR and CDR2 FQNEAQ (reference sequence). CDR3 coding DNA: TGTGCCAGCAGCTCAGGGGCGTGGGGACAAGAGACCCAGTACTTC. Amino acids: CASSSGAWGQETQYF.